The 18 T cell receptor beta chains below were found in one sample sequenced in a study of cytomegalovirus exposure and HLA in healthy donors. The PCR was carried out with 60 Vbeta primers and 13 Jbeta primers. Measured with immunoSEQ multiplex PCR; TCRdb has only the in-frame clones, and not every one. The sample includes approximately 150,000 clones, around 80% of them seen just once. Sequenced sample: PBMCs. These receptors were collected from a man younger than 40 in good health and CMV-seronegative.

CDR3 in amino acids: CASSVTGSGANVLTF. The CDR3, as DNA: TGTGCCAGCAGCGTTACAGGGTCCGGGGCCAACGTCCTGACTTTC. This rearrangement joins TRBV9 to TRBJ2-6; D is perhaps TRBD1 (6 bases). V lost 2 bases and J 4 bases, leaving 10 bases between the germline ends. CDR3 length: 15 residues. Germline CDR1 reads SGDLS; CDR2 reads YYNGEE.

The chain's CDR3 is CASTPPGQGRGNTQYF. For the CDR3, the DNA is TGTGCCAGCACCCCCCCGGGACAGGGGAGAGGTAATACGCAGTATTTT. V gene TRBV7-9 combines with J gene TRBJ2-3, with 10 bases matching TRBD1. Trimming at V came to 7 bases and at J to 7 bases, leaving 14 bases not matched to a gene. The CDR3 covers 16 residues. Looked up from germline, CDR1 is SEHNR and CDR2 is FQNEAQ (reference sequence).

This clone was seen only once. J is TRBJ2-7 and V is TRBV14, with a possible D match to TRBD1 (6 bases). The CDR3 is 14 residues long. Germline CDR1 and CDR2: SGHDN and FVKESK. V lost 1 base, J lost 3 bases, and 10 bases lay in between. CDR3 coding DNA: TGTGCCAGCAGCCAAGCCAACAGGGTCTACGAGCAGTACTTC. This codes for CASSQANRVYEQYF. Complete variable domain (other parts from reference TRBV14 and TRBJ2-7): EAGVTQFPSHSVIEKGQTVTLRCDPISGHDNLYWYRRVMGKEIKFLLHFVKESKQDESGMPNNRFLAERTGGTYSTLKVQPAELEDSGVYFCASSQANRVYEQYFGPGTRLTVT.

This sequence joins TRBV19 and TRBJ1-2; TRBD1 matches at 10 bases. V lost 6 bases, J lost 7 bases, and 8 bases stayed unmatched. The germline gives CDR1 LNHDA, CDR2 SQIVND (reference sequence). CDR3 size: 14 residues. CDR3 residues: CASSRDRGRRGYTF. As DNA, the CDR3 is TGTGCCAGTAGCAGGGACAGGGGAAGGCGTGGCTACACCTTC.

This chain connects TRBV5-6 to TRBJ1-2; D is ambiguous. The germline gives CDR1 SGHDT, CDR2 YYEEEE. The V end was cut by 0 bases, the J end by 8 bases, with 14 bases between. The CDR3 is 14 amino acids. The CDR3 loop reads CASSLESGYTGYTF. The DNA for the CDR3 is TGTGCCAGCAGCTTGGAGTCGGGATATACCGGCTACACCTTC.

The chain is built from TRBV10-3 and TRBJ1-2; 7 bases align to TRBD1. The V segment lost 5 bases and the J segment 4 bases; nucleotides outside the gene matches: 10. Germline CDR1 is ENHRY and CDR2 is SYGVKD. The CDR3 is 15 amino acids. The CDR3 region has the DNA TGTGCCATCAGTCCTCCAGGGGGACCATTCTATGGCTACACCTTC. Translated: CAISPPGGPFYGYTF.

CDR3 sequence: CASSGTGGTEAFF. The CDR3 DNA reads TGTGCCAGCAGTGGGACAGGGGGCACTGAAGCTTTCTTT. The chain is built from TRBV25-1 and TRBJ1-1; 10 bases match TRBD1. V lost 4 bases to trimming and J lost 4 bases; unmatched junction nucleotides: 0. The CDR3 length is 13 residues. The V gene's germline CDR1 is MGHDK and CDR2 SYGVNS.

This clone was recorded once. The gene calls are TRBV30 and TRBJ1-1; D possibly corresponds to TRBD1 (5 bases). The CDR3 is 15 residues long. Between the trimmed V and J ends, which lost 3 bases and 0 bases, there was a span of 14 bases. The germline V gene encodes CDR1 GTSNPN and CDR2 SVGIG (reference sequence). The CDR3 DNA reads TGTGCCTGGAGGACGATAGGGGTGATGAACACTGAAGCTTTCTTT. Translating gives CAWRTIGVMNTEAFF.

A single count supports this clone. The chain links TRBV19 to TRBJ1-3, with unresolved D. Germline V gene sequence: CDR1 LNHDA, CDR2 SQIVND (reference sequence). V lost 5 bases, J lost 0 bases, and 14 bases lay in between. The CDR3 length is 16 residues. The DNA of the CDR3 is TGTGCCAGTAGTGTCCCGGGAAGGTTCTCTGGAAACACCATATATTTT. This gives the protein CASSVPGRFSGNTIYF.

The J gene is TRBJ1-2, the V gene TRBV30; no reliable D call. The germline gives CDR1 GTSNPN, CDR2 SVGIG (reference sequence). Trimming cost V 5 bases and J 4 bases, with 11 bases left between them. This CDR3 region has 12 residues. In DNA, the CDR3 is TGTGCCTGGGTGGCGGGCGTCTATGGCTACACCTTC. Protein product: CAWVAGVYGYTF.

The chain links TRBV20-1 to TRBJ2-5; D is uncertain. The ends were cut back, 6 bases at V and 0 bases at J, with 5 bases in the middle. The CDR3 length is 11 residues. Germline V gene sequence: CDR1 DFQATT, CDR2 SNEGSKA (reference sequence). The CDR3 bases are TGCAGTGCCCAGGACCAAGAGACCCAGTACTTC. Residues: CSAQDQETQYF.

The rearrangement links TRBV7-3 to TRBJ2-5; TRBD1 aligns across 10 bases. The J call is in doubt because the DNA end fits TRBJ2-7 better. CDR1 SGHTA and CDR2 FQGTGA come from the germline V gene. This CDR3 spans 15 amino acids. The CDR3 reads CASSANPGQGYEQYF. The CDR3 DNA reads TGTGCCAGCAGCGCTAACCCGGGACAGGGGTACGAGCAGTACTTC.

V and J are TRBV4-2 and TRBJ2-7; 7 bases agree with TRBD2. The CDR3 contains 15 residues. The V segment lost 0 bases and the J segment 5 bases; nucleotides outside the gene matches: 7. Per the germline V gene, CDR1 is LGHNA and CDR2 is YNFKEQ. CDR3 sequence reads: CASSQDRGEPHEQYF. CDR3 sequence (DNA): TGTGCCAGCAGCCAAGATCGGGGGGAACCCCACGAGCAGTACTTC.

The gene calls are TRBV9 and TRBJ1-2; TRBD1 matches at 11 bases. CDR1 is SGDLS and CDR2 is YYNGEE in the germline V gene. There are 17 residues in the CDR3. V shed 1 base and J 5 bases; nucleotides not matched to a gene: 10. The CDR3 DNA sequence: TGTGCCAGCAGCGTATACCCAAGCGGGACAGGGGGTTATGGCTACACCTTC. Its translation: CASSVYPSGTGGYGYTF.

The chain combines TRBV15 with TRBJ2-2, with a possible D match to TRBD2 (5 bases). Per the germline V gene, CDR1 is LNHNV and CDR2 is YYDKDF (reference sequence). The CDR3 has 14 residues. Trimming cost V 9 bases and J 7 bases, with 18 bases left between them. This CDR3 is CATQERWGVGELFF. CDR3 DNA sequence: TGTGCCACTCAAGAGAGGTGGGGAGTCGGGGAGCTGTTTTTT.

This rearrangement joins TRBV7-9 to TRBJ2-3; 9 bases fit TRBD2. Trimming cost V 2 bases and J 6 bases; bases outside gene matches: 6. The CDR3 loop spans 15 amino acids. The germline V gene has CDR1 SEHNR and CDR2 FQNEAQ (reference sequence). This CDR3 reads CASSLTVGTSDTQYF. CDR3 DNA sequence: TGTGCCAGCAGCTTAACTGTCGGGACTAGCGATACGCAGTATTTT.

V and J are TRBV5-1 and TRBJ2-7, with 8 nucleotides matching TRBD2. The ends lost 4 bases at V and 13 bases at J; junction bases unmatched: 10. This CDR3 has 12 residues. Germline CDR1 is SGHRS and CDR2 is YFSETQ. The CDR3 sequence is CASSRGGPGQYF. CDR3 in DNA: TGCGCCAGCAGCCGGGGGGGCCCCGGACAATACTTC. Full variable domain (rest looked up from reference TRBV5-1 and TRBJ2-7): KAGVTQTPRYLIKTRGQQVTLSCSPISGHRSVSWYQQTPGQGLQFLFEYFSETQRNKGNFPGRFSGRQFSNSRSEMNVSTLELGDSALYLCASSRGGPGQYFGPGTRLTVT.

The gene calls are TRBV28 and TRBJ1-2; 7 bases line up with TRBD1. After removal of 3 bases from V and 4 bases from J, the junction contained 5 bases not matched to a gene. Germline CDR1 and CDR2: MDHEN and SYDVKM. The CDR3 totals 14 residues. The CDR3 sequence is CASSFAGGSYGYTF. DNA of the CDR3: TGTGCCAGCAGTTTTGCAGGGGGGAGCTATGGCTACACCTTC.